This T cell receptor (beta chain) was captured in a study of technical replicates of blood from several donors. Only in-frame clones appear in the TCRdb table, and some are missing; sequencing was by immunoSEQ multiplex PCR. Here the sample spans 75,000 to 100,000 clones, about 94% being singletons. Specimen: T cells isolated from PBMCs. This TCR came from a human donor in good health.

The CDR3 sequence: CASSFAGGQETQYF. The CDR3 DNA sequence: TGCGCCAGCAGCTTCGCGGGAGGTCAAGAGACCCAGTACTTC. The J gene is TRBJ2-5, the V gene TRBV5-1, with 8 bases matching TRBD2. The CDR3 covers 14 residues. The germline V gene encodes CDR1 SGHRS and CDR2 YFSETQ. V lost 2 bases and J lost 2; bases outside the gene matches: 2. Variable domain in full (rest from reference TRBV5-1 and TRBJ2-5): KAGVTQTPRYLIKTRGQQVTLSCSPISGHRSVSWYQQTPGQGLQFLFEYFSETQRNKGNFPGRFSGRQFSNSRSEMNVSTLELGDSALYLCASSFAGGQETQYFGPGTRLLVL.